Shown below are 32 T cell receptor beta chains from a single sample sequenced in a study of shared clonotypes between healthy human individuals. Only in-frame clones appear in the TCRdb table, and some are missing; sequencing was by immunoSEQ multiplex PCR. Here the sample spans approximately 1,000,000 clones, approximately 80% being singletons. The sequencing sample was made of memory CD4+ T cells from PBMCs. Subset reported: CD45RA-negative fraction. The receptor source for this set is a man between 18 and 29 years old in good health. Some clones in this sample may be carry-over from other donors' samples.

Points on this clone: Additional DNA sequences in this sample encode the identical CDR3. The chain couples TRBV7-2 to TRBJ1-4; the D is unclear. Germline lookup yields CDR1 SGHTA and CDR2 FQGNSA. The CDR3 sequence is 14 residues long. Trimming removed 1 base from V and 3 bases from J, with 6 bases in between. The CDR3, as DNA: TGTGCCAGCAGCTTAGGGGGTTCTAATGAAAAACTGTTTTTT. Its translation is CASSLGGSNEKLFF. Full variable domain (outside the CDR3, taken from reference TRBV7-2 and TRBJ1-4): GAGVSQSPSNKVTEKGKDVELRCDPISGHTALYWYRQSLGQGLEFLIYFQGNSAPDKSGLPSDRFSAERTGGSVSTLTIQRTQQEDSAVYLCASSLGGSNEKLFFGSGTQLSVL.

This clone has at least ten counts. Other DNA sequences within the sample encode an identical CDR3. V usage is TRBV10-2 and J usage is TRBJ1-1; D not resolved. With 4 bases removed from V and 0 bases from J, the gap between germline ends came to 6 bases. Germline assignment: CDR1 WSHSY and CDR2 SAAADI. The CDR3 sequence is 13 residues long. For the CDR3, the DNA is TGCGCCAGCAGTGGGGGAATGAACACTGAAGCTTTCTTT. Translation gives CASSGGMNTEAFF.

The rearrangement joins TRBV4-3 to TRBJ2-7; 8 bases match TRBD2. This CDR3 contains 18 residues. The V gene end was trimmed by 1 base and the J gene end by 3 bases; junction bases not matched to a gene: 14. The germline gives CDR1 LGHNA, CDR2 YSLEER. CDR3 nucleotide sequence: TGCGCCAGCAGCCAAGCCCCCCGGGGCGCGGGAGGTCACTACGAGCAGTACTTC. Amino acid sequence: CASSQAPRGAGGHYEQYF.

This clone was found once. This sequence joins TRBV5-1 and TRBJ2-1, with D uncertain. V was shortened by 4 bases and J by 0 bases, with 14 bases between the two germline ends. Per the germline V gene, CDR1 is SGHRS and CDR2 is YFSETQ. The CDR3 length is 16 residues. The DNA for the CDR3 is TGCGCCAGCAGCCCCCCGCAAGGCATCTCCTACAATGAGCAGTTCTTC. This encodes CASSPPQGISYNEQFF.

The rearrangement joins TRBV2 to TRBJ2-7; D may be TRBD1 (5 bases). Germline lookup yields CDR1 SNHLY and CDR2 FYNNEI. Trimming shortened V by 6 bases and J by 3 bases, and 15 bases separated the two germline ends. The CDR3 consists of 14 residues. CDR3 nucleotides: TGTGCCAGCAGCCAGGGTCTGCTATACTACGAGCAGTACTTC. Its translation is CASSQGLLYYEQYF. The variable domain in full, completed from reference TRBV2 and TRBJ2-7, reads EPEVTQTPSHQVTQMGQEVILRCVPISNHLYFYWYRQILGQKVEFLVSFYNNEISEKSEIFDDQFSVERPDGSNFTLKIRSTKLEDSAMYFCASSQGLLYYEQYFGPGTRLTVT.

This rearrangement joins TRBV2 to TRBJ1-1, with D tentatively TRBD1 (5 bases). The germline CDR1 and CDR2 sequences are SNHLY and FYNNEI. The CDR3 is 13 amino acids. Trimming took off 8 bases at V and 1 base at J, with 11 bases between the two ends. CDR3 nucleotide sequence: TGTGCCAGCCAGGGAGAATCGAACACTGAAGCTTTCTTT. Translating it yields CASQGESNTEAFF.

The rearrangement links TRBV6-5 to TRBJ2-7; TRBD1 matches at 9 bases. Per the germline V gene, CDR1 is MNHEY and CDR2 is SVGAGI. Trimming removed 7 bases from V and 3 bases from J; junction bases left unmatched: 7. This CDR3 is 14 amino acids long. Written as DNA, the CDR3 is TGTGCCAGCAAACCGGGACAGGGAATCTACGAGCAGTACTTC. It translates to CASKPGQGIYEQYF.

This chain connects TRBV4-2 to TRBJ2-1, with D perhaps TRBD2 (5 bases). Germline values: CDR1 LGHNA, CDR2 YNFKEQ. This CDR3 contains 13 residues. Trimming removed 1 base at V and 8 bases at J, with 9 bases between. The CDR3 nucleotides read TGTGCCAGCAGCCAAGGGCTCGGGGATGAGCAGTTCTTC. Its protein is CASSQGLGDEQFF.

The chain joins TRBV14 to TRBJ2-4, with 15 bases identical to TRBD2. CDR1 and CDR2 from the germline V gene are SGHDN and FVKESK. Losses at the gene ends were 5 bases for V and 7 bases for J; bases not matched to a gene: 3. The length of the CDR3 is 15 residues. DNA of the CDR3: TGTGCCAGCAGCGGACTAGCGGGAGGGTGGAACATTCAGTACTTC. As protein: CASSGLAGGWNIQYF.

CDR3 residues: CASSRQGSVYEQYF. The CDR3 DNA reads as TGCGCCAGCAGCAGACAGGGGTCGGTATACGAGCAGTACTTC. The gene calls are TRBV5-1 and TRBJ2-7; 8 bases are shared with TRBD1. The CDR3 contains 14 residues. J was trimmed by 4 bases and V by 4 bases; bases with no gene match: 7. CDR1 and CDR2 from the germline V gene are SGHRS and YFSETQ.

This chain connects TRBV5-4 to TRBJ2-7; TRBD2 matches at 10 bases. The germline V gene encodes CDR1 SGHNT and CDR2 YYREEE (reference sequence). V shed 5 bases, J shed 4 bases, and the junction held 6 bases outside the gene matches. The CDR3 has 14 residues. CDR3 in amino acids: CASSSSGRDYEQYF. The CDR3 DNA reads as TGTGCCAGCAGTTCCAGCGGGAGGGATTACGAGCAGTACTTC.

The chain links TRBV9 to TRBJ1-3; weak D call: TRBD1 (5 bases). The CDR3 extends over 15 amino acids. Germline-derived CDR1 and CDR2 are SGDLS and YYNGEE. Trimming shortened V by 0 bases and J by 4 bases, and 11 bases separated the two germline ends. CDR3 coding DNA: TGTGCCAGCAGCGTAGGAAGTGGGACGGGAAACACCATATATTTT. It encodes CASSVGSGTGNTIYF.

This clone has only one observation. The gene calls are TRBV15 and TRBJ2-7; D is perhaps TRBD2 (6 bases). This CDR3 contains 11 residues. Trimming cost V 6 bases and J 6 bases, with 9 bases left between them. Germline loops: CDR1 LNHNV, CDR2 YYDKDF (reference sequence). CDR3 sequence reads: CATSRGSEQYF. The CDR3 DNA sequence: TGTGCCACCAGTCGGGGGTCCGAGCAGTACTTC.

The chain couples TRBV6-5 to TRBJ2-5; 10 bases line up with TRBD1. Germline V gene lookup returns CDR1 MNHEY and CDR2 SVGAGI. The CDR3 runs to 15 residues. Trimming removed 0 bases from V and 4 bases from J; junction bases left unmatched: 2. This chain's CDR3 is CASSYSGTGVETQYF. CDR3 sequence (DNA): TGTGCCAGCAGTTACTCTGGGACAGGGGTAGAGACCCAGTACTTC.

V is TRBV5-6 and J is TRBJ2-5; 8 nucleotides align to TRBD2. The CDR3 has 15 residues. Trimming removed 4 bases from V and 1 base from J; junction bases left unmatched: 6. The germline gives CDR1 SGHDT, CDR2 YYEEEE. CDR3 nucleotides: TGTGCCAGCAGCGTTATAACTAGCGGCCAAGAGACCCAGTACTTC. Its protein is CASSVITSGQETQYF.

The chain carries TRBV28 and TRBJ2-5, with 11 bases lining up with TRBD2. Germline-derived CDR1 and CDR2 are MDHEN and SYDVKM. V shed 3 bases and J 5 bases; nucleotides not matched to a gene: 11. The CDR3 is made up of 17 amino acids. The CDR3 DNA reads TGTGCCAGCAGTTTGAGCCTACTAGCGGGAGTCGGCGAGACCCAGTACTTC. Translated: CASSLSLLAGVGETQYF. The variable domain in full, with the rest retrieved from reference TRBV28 and TRBJ2-5, is DVKVTQSSRYLVKRTGEKVFLECVQDMDHENMFWYRQDPGLGLRLIYFSYDVKMKEKGDIPEGYSVSREKKERFSLILESASTNQTSMYLCASSLSLLAGVGETQYFGPGTRLLVL.

The V call is TRBV14, the J call TRBJ2-3; no clear D. The V gene lost 2 bases and the J gene lost 6 bases, with 9 bases spanning the gap. The CDR3 loop spans 13 amino acids. Germline CDR1 reads SGHDN; CDR2 reads FVKESK. CDR3 DNA sequence: TGTGCCAGCAGCCAATCCGAGGCGGATACGCAGTATTTT. It is translated as CASSQSEADTQYF.

V and J are TRBV7-3 and TRBJ2-2, with 7 bases lining up with TRBD2. V dropped 7 bases and J dropped 0; count of bases not matched to a gene: 17. This CDR3 comprises 19 residues. Germline CDR1 is SGHTA and CDR2 is FQGTGA. CDR3 nucleotide sequence: TGTGCCAGCAACCTCCCGGGACTACTTCATCTCTCGAACACCGGGGAGCTGTTTTTT. Its protein is CASNLPGLLHLSNTGELFF.

This chain joins TRBV29-1 and TRBJ2-5, with a possible D match to TRBD1 (5 bases). This CDR3 region has 13 residues. The germline V gene has CDR1 SQVTM and CDR2 ANQGSEA. V was clipped by 4 bases and J by 2 bases, with 11 bases between them. The CDR3 bases are TGCAGCGTTGTGAAGGGGAATCAAGAGACCCAGTACTTC. Translating it yields CSVVKGNQETQYF.

This rearrangement joins TRBV27 to TRBJ2-7; maybe TRBD2 (6 bases). The CDR3 runs to 12 residues. V lost 3 bases and J lost 7, with 10 bases in between. CDR1 is MNHEY and CDR2 is SMNVEV in the germline V gene (reference sequence). CDR3 loop: CASSFPGGEQYF. CDR3 nucleotides: TGTGCCAGCAGTTTCCCTGGGGGGGAGCAGTACTTC.

The chain uses TRBV7-9 and TRBJ2-1, with D possibly being TRBD1 (6 bases). V lost 6 bases, J lost 1 base, and 16 bases lay in between. This CDR3 comprises 16 residues. CDR1 is SEHNR, CDR2 FQNEAQ, per germline (reference sequence). The CDR3 coding sequence is TGTGCCAGCAGTACAGGGTCCTCAGGGTCCTACAATGAGCAGTTCTTC. Its translation is CASSTGSSGSYNEQFF. Filled out from reference TRBV7-9 and TRBJ2-1, the complete variable domain reads DTGVSQNPRHKITKRGQNVTFRCDPISEHNRLYWYRQTLGQGPEFLTYFQNEAQLEKSRLLSDRFSAERPKGSFSTLEIQRTEQGDSAMYLCASSTGSSGSYNEQFFGPGTRLTVL.

The chain carries TRBV11-2 and TRBJ2-7, with D unresolved. The V gene lost 0 bases and the J gene lost 3 bases, with 12 bases spanning the gap. The V gene's germline CDR1 is SGHAT and CDR2 FQNNGV. CDR3 size: 15 residues. DNA of the CDR3: TGTGCCAGCAGCTTAGATCTCAACAATCGCTACGAGCAGTACTTC. It translates to CASSLDLNNRYEQYF.

The CDR3 is CAWSVGVGAPYEQYF. The CDR3 nucleotides read TGTGCCTGGAGTGTCGGGGTCGGGGCCCCCTACGAGCAGTACTTC. V and J are TRBV30 and TRBJ2-7; the D call may be TRBD1 or TRBD2 (5 bases each). This CDR3 region has 15 residues. CDR1 and CDR2 (germline): GTSNPN, SVGIG (reference sequence). V was clipped by 0 bases and J by 2 bases, with 14 bases between them.

J is TRBJ2-7 and V is TRBV2; D call uncertain. Germline CDR1 and CDR2: SNHLY and FYNNEI. V lost 4 bases to trimming and J lost 6 bases, with 13 bases between them. CDR3 length: 13 amino acids. The CDR3 protein is CASSATSEGEQYF. The CDR3 DNA follows: TGTGCCAGCAGTGCGACTTCGGAAGGCGAGCAGTACTTC.

The genes are TRBV6-5 and TRBJ2-2, with TRBD2 as a possible D gene (5 bases). CDR3 size: 14 residues. Germline CDR1 reads MNHEY; CDR2 reads SVGAGI. Trimming shortened V by 9 bases and J by 7 bases, and 18 bases separated the two germline ends. Written as DNA, the CDR3 is TGTGCCAGTACCCGGGGAGTAGTAGTCGGGGAGCTGTTTTTT. It is translated as CASTRGVVVGELFF.

Of note for this clone: Additional DNA sequences in this sample encode the identical CDR3. V is TRBV20-1 and J is TRBJ2-5; a weak D match, TRBD2 (5 bases). The germline CDR1 and CDR2 sequences are DFQATT and SNEGSKA (reference sequence). The CDR3 runs to 11 residues. The V and J ends lost 3 bases and 5 bases respectively, with 7 bases between them. As DNA, the CDR3 is TGCAGTGCTAGGGGGAGTGAGACCCAGTACTTC. Translating gives CSARGSETQYF.

In its sample, this clone was seen once. The V gene is TRBV7-2, the J gene TRBJ2-1, with 10 nucleotides matching TRBD1. V lost 5 bases to trimming and J lost 4 bases; unmatched junction nucleotides: 5. The CDR3 runs to 15 residues. Germline V gene lookup returns CDR1 SGHTA and CDR2 FQGNSA. This CDR3 reads CASSPGTGEYNEQFF. For the CDR3, the DNA is TGTGCCAGCAGCCCGGGGACAGGGGAGTACAATGAGCAGTTCTTC.

This clone was found a few times. The chain links TRBV30 to TRBJ1-4; tentative D call: TRBD1 (5 bases). V lost 4 bases, J lost 7 bases, and 10 bases lay in between. Germline values: CDR1 GTSNPN, CDR2 SVGIG (reference sequence). The CDR3 consists of 12 residues. The CDR3 spells CAWTGSGEKLFF. CDR3 DNA sequence: TGTGCCTGGACAGGGTCGGGTGAAAAACTGTTTTTT.

The CDR3 region has the DNA TGTGCCAGCAGCTCGTCACTTAACACTGAAGCTTTCTTT. It specifies CASSSSLNTEAFF. The chain carries TRBV7-8 and TRBJ1-1; D gene unclear. This CDR3 is built from 13 residues. Germline lookup yields CDR1 SGHVS and CDR2 FQNEAQ. V was clipped by 4 bases and J by 2 bases, with 8 bases between them.

The chain uses TRBV11-1 and TRBJ2-5; 10 bases match TRBD2. The CDR3 has 15 residues. V shed 1 base and J 5 bases; nucleotides not matched to a gene: 4. Germline CDR1 is SGHAT and CDR2 is FQDESV (reference sequence). The CDR3 region has the DNA TGTGCCAGCAGCTTAGAACTAGCGGGACGGGAGACCCAGTACTTC. Its translation: CASSLELAGRETQYF.

This chain connects TRBV7-8 to TRBJ2-5, with TRBD2 as a possible D gene (6 bases). V was shortened by 3 bases and J by 5 bases, with 13 bases between the two germline ends. Per germline, CDR1 SGHVS and CDR2 FQNEAQ. The CDR3 sequence is 14 residues long. The CDR3 loop is CASSLTGSQETQYF. CDR3 coding DNA: TGTGCCAGCAGCTTGACCGGGAGTCAGGAGACCCAGTACTTC.

The chain links TRBV7-3 to TRBJ2-1; TRBD2 might be the D (5 bases). The CDR3 runs to 15 residues. Germline CDR1 and CDR2: SGHTA and FQGTGA. V was trimmed by 5 bases and J by 0 bases, leaving 11 bases between them. The CDR3 region is CASSGSGDSYNEQFF. The CDR3 coding sequence is TGTGCCAGCAGCGGAAGCGGCGACTCCTACAATGAGCAGTTCTTC.